This entry lists 32 T cell receptor beta chains sequenced from one sample in a study of T cell clones after liver transplantation. TCRdb keeps only in-frame clones here, not all; method: immunoSEQ multiplex PCR. This sample has fewer than 25,000 clones, with roughly 88% found just once. This sample comprised CD8+ T cells from blood, obtained before liver transplant. Receptors originate from a human donor who received a liver transplant.

The chain recombines TRBV14 with TRBJ2-3, with 11 bases that match TRBD2. Germline values: CDR1 SGHDN, CDR2 FVKESK. Unmatched junction bases numbered 4, after V lost 3 bases and J lost 2 bases. The CDR3 is 16 amino acids. CDR3 coding DNA: TGTGCCAGCAGCCACCGACTAGCGGGGCACACAGATACGCAGTATTTT. It codes for CASSHRLAGHTDTQYF.

This rearrangement joins TRBV27 to TRBJ2-3; 13 bases match TRBD2. Germline-derived CDR1 and CDR2 are MNHEY and SMNVEV (reference sequence). Trimming took 7 bases from V and 8 from J; bases not matched to a gene: 6. The CDR3 spans 14 residues. This chain's CDR3 is CASTPGLAGLTQYF. The CDR3 bases are TGTGCCAGCACCCCGGGACTAGCGGGGCTTACGCAGTATTTT.

In its sample, this clone was seen once. The V and J genes are TRBV25-1 and TRBJ2-1; TRBD2 is a possible D gene (5 bases). V gave up 6 bases and J gave up 9 bases, with 6 bases separating them. Germline V lookup: CDR1 MGHDK, CDR2 SYGVNS. The CDR3 has 10 amino acids. Here the CDR3 DNA reads TGTGCCAGCAGCCGGGGTGAGCAGTTCTTC. This gives the protein CASSRGEQFF. Combining the CDR3 with reference TRBV25-1 and TRBJ2-1 gives the whole variable domain EADIYQTPRYLVIGTGKKITLECSQTMGHDKMYWYQQDPGMELHLIHYSYGVNSTEKGDLSSESTVSRIRTEHFPLTLESARPSHTSQYLCASSRGEQFFGPGTRLTVL.

The CDR3 loop is CASSHLFRGGELFF. In DNA form, the CDR3 reads TGTGCCAGCAGCCACTTATTCAGGGGGGGAGAACTGTTTTTT. The chain couples TRBV14 to TRBJ1-4, with 7 positions matching TRBD1. Trimming took 3 bases from V and 12 from J; bases not matched to a gene: 10. The length of the CDR3 is 14 residues. Looked up from germline, CDR1 is SGHDN and CDR2 is FVKESK. The complete variable domain, with remaining parts taken from reference TRBV14 and TRBJ1-4, reads EAGVTQFPSHSVIEKGQTVTLRCDPISGHDNLYWYRRVMGKEIKFLLHFVKESKQDESGMPNNRFLAERTGGTYSTLKVQPAELEDSGVYFCASSHLFRGGELFFGSGTQLSVL.

The gene calls are TRBV29-1 and TRBJ2-5, with D tentatively TRBD1 or TRBD2 (5 bases each). The V gene lost 6 bases and the J gene lost 6 bases, with 14 bases spanning the gap. There are 12 residues in the CDR3. Germline-derived CDR1 and CDR2 are SQVTM and ANQGSEA. In nucleotides, the CDR3 is TGCAGCGTCGCTCGAGGGGAACAGACCCAGTACTTC. Amino acid sequence: CSVARGEQTQYF.

The chain has TRBV19 and TRBJ1-5; D possibly corresponds to TRBD1 (6 bases). V lost 3 bases and J 11 bases, leaving 20 bases between the germline ends. This CDR3 is 15 amino acids long. The germline V gene encodes CDR1 LNHDA and CDR2 SQIVND (reference sequence). CDR3 region: CASSMGETGFYTQHF. The DNA of the CDR3 is TGTGCCAGTAGTATGGGGGAGACAGGCTTTTACACCCAGCATTTT.

Worth noting for this clone: Its ends do not fully match the called genes, so a read error is possible. This chain connects TRBV29-1 to TRBJ2-2; 8 nucleotides align to TRBD2. This CDR3 is 15 amino acids long. Germline assignment: CDR1 SQVTM and CDR2 ANQGSEA. CDR3 sequence reads: CSVELAGGYTGELLF. DNA of the CDR3: TGCAGCGTTGAACTCGCGGGAGGATACACCGGGGAGCTGCTTTTT.

This rearrangement joins TRBV6-5 to TRBJ2-1; TRBD2 matches at 8 bases. Germline values: CDR1 MNHEY, CDR2 SVGAGI. CDR3 size: 14 residues. V shed 8 bases, J shed 3 bases, and the junction held 6 bases outside the gene matches. The CDR3: CASARLAIYNEQFF. In DNA, the CDR3 is TGTGCCAGCGCCCGACTAGCGATCTACAATGAGCAGTTCTTC.

V gene TRBV15 combines with J gene TRBJ2-1, with TRBD1 identical over 9 bases. Germline CDR1 reads LNHNV; CDR2 reads YYDKDF (reference sequence). The length of the CDR3 is 15 residues. V dropped 5 bases and J dropped 4; count of bases not matched to a gene: 6. In nucleotides, the CDR3 is TGTGCCACCAGCGCCCGACAGGGGGTTTACAATGAGCAGTTCTTC. This encodes CATSARQGVYNEQFF.

The CDR3 nucleotides read TGTGCCAGCAGTTTGTACGTCGGAGAGACCAGCTCCTACGAGCAGTACTTC. It codes for CASSLYVGETSSYEQYF. The gene calls are TRBV28 and TRBJ2-7, with D unresolved. CDR1 MDHEN and CDR2 SYDVKM come from the germline V gene. This CDR3 is built from 17 residues. Trimming removed 3 bases from V and 0 bases from J, with 18 bases in between.

The rearrangement links TRBV15 to TRBJ2-7, with unresolved D. The CDR3 has 14 residues. Trimming stripped 5 bases from V and 4 bases from J, with 15 bases between. Germline V CDR1 and CDR2: LNHNV, YYDKDF (reference sequence). CDR3 in DNA: TGTGCCACCAGCTCCTCGGACCAAGCTTACGAGCAGTACTTC. Protein product: CATSSSDQAYEQYF.

This clone was observed a single time. The chain has TRBV13 and TRBJ1-4, with 12 bases aligning to TRBD1. Germline lookup yields CDR1 PRHDT and CDR2 FYEKMQ (reference sequence). The CDR3 has 16 residues. The V and J ends lost 3 bases and 8 bases, in that order; junction bases with no gene match: 7. Here the CDR3 reads CASSFGTGGAFEKLFF. The CDR3 DNA reads as TGTGCCAGCAGCTTCGGGACAGGGGGCGCTTTCGAAAAACTGTTTTTT.

This clone has just one count. V and J are TRBV25-1 and TRBJ2-6; D assignment may be TRBD1 or TRBD2 (5 bases each). Germline V gives CDR1 MGHDK, CDR2 SYGVNS. Deletions cut 8 bases from V and 0 bases from J, with 17 bases between. The CDR3 has 17 residues. The chain's CDR3 is CASSPGPKLSGANVLTF. As DNA, the CDR3 is TGTGCCAGCTCTCCGGGACCGAAGCTCTCTGGGGCCAACGTCCTGACTTTC.

This chain connects TRBV11-2 to TRBJ2-1; TRBD2 matches 11 bases. This CDR3 spans 16 amino acids. The V gene's germline CDR1 is SGHAT and CDR2 FQNNGV. V lost 5 bases and J lost 3; bases outside the gene matches: 6. This CDR3 is CASSPTSGEDYNEQFF. The CDR3 region has the DNA TGTGCCAGCAGCCCGACTAGCGGGGAGGACTACAATGAGCAGTTCTTC.

The genes are TRBV19 and TRBJ1-2, with 8 bases aligning to TRBD1. CDR3 length: 13 residues. Losses at the gene ends were 10 bases for V and 5 bases for J; bases not matched to a gene: 9. Germline-derived CDR1 and CDR2 are LNHDA and SQIVND (reference sequence). CDR3 nucleotides: TGTGCCACCTTCCGGACAGGGAGTTATGGCTACACCTTC. Its protein is CATFRTGSYGYTF.

This clone has a single count. V usage is TRBV10-3 and J usage is TRBJ1-2; 8 bases agree with TRBD1. Unmatched junction bases numbered 3, after V lost 3 bases and J lost 3 bases. The CDR3 loop spans 14 amino acids. The V gene's germline CDR1 is ENHRY and CDR2 SYGVKD. The CDR3 sequence is CAISDLGQDYGYTF. CDR3 nucleotide sequence: TGTGCCATCAGTGATCTGGGACAGGACTATGGCTACACCTTC.

V is TRBV29-1 and J is TRBJ1-1; the D gene is possibly TRBD1 (5 bases). Per germline, CDR1 SQVTM and CDR2 ANQGSEA. Deletions cut 7 bases from V and 5 bases from J, with 14 bases between. The CDR3 loop spans 12 amino acids. CDR3 residues: CSGLGQKTEAFF. CDR3 DNA sequence: TGCAGCGGCTTAGGACAAAAAACTGAAGCTTTCTTT.

This chain links TRBV4-1 with TRBJ1-3; D call uncertain. With 1 base removed from V and 4 bases from J, the gap between germline ends came to 14 bases. The germline CDR1 and CDR2 sequences are MGHRA and YSYEKL. This CDR3 spans 16 amino acids. CDR3 residues: CASSQVLAGIGNTIYF. As DNA, the CDR3 is TGCGCCAGCAGCCAAGTACTTGCGGGGATCGGAAACACCATATATTTT.

V gene TRBV27 combines with J gene TRBJ2-5; 8 bases agree with TRBD2. The CDR3 loop spans 18 amino acids. V was clipped by 5 bases and J by 0 bases; unmatched bases: 14. CDR1 is MNHEY, CDR2 SMNVEV, per germline (reference sequence). The chain's CDR3 is CASSPWTSTGSDQETQYF. CDR3 sequence (DNA): TGTGCCAGCAGTCCCTGGACTAGCACGGGCTCTGACCAAGAGACCCAGTACTTC.

This sequence joins TRBV28 and TRBJ1-5; D gene ambiguous. This CDR3 comprises 12 residues. The V gene lost 2 bases and the J gene lost 9 bases, with 8 bases spanning the gap. Germline CDR1 reads MDHEN; CDR2 reads SYDVKM. Written as DNA, the CDR3 is TGTGCCAGCAGTTTACCTCGGGGGCCCCAGCATTTT. Encoded protein: CASSLPRGPQHF.

This chain connects TRBV19 to TRBJ2-7; TRBD1 or TRBD2 may be the D gene (5 bases each). This CDR3 is 16 amino acids long. Germline CDR1 reads LNHDA; CDR2 reads SQIVND (reference sequence). Trimming shortened V by 3 bases and J by 3 bases, and 18 bases separated the two germline ends. For the CDR3, the DNA is TGTGCCAGTAGTATTGGTGTAGGGACCTCCCTCTACGAGCAGTACTTC. Amino acids: CASSIGVGTSLYEQYF.

This chain's CDR3 is CASSLRWDQEEKLFF. The CDR3 DNA reads as TGTGCCAGCAGCTTAAGGTGGGACCAAGAAGAAAAACTGTTTTTT. V gene TRBV7-2 combines with J gene TRBJ1-4, with TRBD1 as a possible D gene (5 bases). CDR1 is SGHTA, CDR2 FQGNSA, per germline. The V end was cut by 2 bases, the J end by 8 bases, with 15 bases between. This CDR3 is 15 amino acids long. Full variable domain (outside the CDR3, taken from reference TRBV7-2 and TRBJ1-4): GAGVSQSPSNKVTEKGKDVELRCDPISGHTALYWYRQSLGQGLEFLIYFQGNSAPDKSGLPSDRFSAERTGGSVSTLTIQRTQQEDSAVYLCASSLRWDQEEKLFFGSGTQLSVL.

J is TRBJ2-7 and V is TRBV9; 9 bases fit TRBD1. The CDR3 runs 16 residues. Germline-derived CDR1 and CDR2 are SGDLS and YYNGEE. J gave up 6 bases and V 0 bases, and 10 bases lay outside the gene matches. The CDR3 sequence: CASSVGLRDRVSEQYF. DNA of the CDR3: TGTGCCAGCAGCGTAGGTCTCCGGGACAGGGTATCCGAGCAGTACTTC.

V is TRBV4-1 and J is TRBJ2-7, with TRBD1 matching 7 bases. V shed 7 bases and J 2 bases; nucleotides not matched to a gene: 11. This CDR3 contains 15 residues. Germline V gene sequence: CDR1 MGHRA, CDR2 YSYEKL. In DNA form, the CDR3 reads TGCGCCAGCACCCTAGGGGGCAAAGGGGCCTACGAGCAGTACTTC. Encoded protein: CASTLGGKGAYEQYF.

The chain carries TRBV9 and TRBJ2-2; D might be TRBD1 (6 bases). Germline CDR1 SGDLS, CDR2 YYNGEE. CDR3 size: 16 residues. Trimming removed 4 bases from V and 0 bases from J, with 13 bases in between. The CDR3 reads CASSPWTVSNTGELFF. In nucleotides, the CDR3 is TGTGCCAGCAGCCCCTGGACAGTATCGAACACCGGGGAGCTGTTTTTT.

The chain is built from TRBV27 and TRBJ2-7; 7 positions match TRBD2. This CDR3 is 13 amino acids long. The germline V gene has CDR1 MNHEY and CDR2 SMNVEV (reference sequence). V shed 4 bases and J 4 bases; nucleotides not matched to a gene: 4. CDR3 sequence reads: CASSWASGYEQYF. The CDR3 DNA follows: TGTGCCAGCAGTTGGGCTAGCGGTTACGAGCAGTACTTC.

This chain links TRBV9 with TRBJ2-1, with TRBD2 matching 8 bases. The CDR3 extends over 15 amino acids. V lost 0 bases and J lost 3; bases outside the gene matches: 2. Germline V gene sequence: CDR1 SGDLS, CDR2 YYNGEE. The CDR3 region is CASSVGAGGYNEQFF. For the CDR3, the DNA is TGTGCCAGCAGCGTAGGGGCGGGAGGCTACAATGAGCAGTTCTTC.

V and J are TRBV13 and TRBJ1-2; 10 bases align to TRBD1. V trimming: 4 bases; J trimming: 4 bases; junction bases outside the gene matches: 3. In germline, CDR1 is PRHDT, CDR2 FYEKMQ (reference sequence). CDR3 length equals 14 residues. The CDR3 loop is CASSSTGGAYGYTF. The CDR3 DNA follows: TGTGCCAGCAGCTCGACAGGGGGCGCCTATGGCTACACCTTC.

The CDR3 loop reads CATSRLGQGVGYEQYF. The CDR3, as DNA: TGTGCCACCAGCAGACTCGGACAGGGGGTCGGATACGAGCAGTACTTC. The chain couples TRBV15 to TRBJ2-7; 10 bases are shared with TRBD1. Germline trimming cut 2 bases from V and 4 bases from J; bases unmatched to any gene: 8. The CDR3 has 16 amino acids. Germline V lookup: CDR1 LNHNV, CDR2 YYDKDF (reference sequence).

This rearrangement joins TRBV7-9 to TRBJ1-1; no clear D gene. The CDR3 is 11 amino acids. In germline, CDR1 is SEHNR, CDR2 FQNEAQ (reference sequence). V was pared by 5 bases and J by 5 bases, with 6 bases between. CDR3 DNA: TGTGCCAGCAGCCTAGGTACTGAAGCTTTCTTT. Residues: CASSLGTEAFF.

V gene TRBV29-1 combines with J gene TRBJ2-1; the D gene could be TRBD1 or TRBD2 (5 bases each). The CDR3 runs to 14 residues. Trimming cost V 6 bases and J 4 bases, with 16 bases left between them. The germline CDR1 and CDR2 sequences are SQVTM and ANQGSEA. The CDR3 is CSVALGRVYNEQFF. In nucleotides, the CDR3 is TGCAGCGTAGCGCTGGGGCGGGTTTACAATGAGCAGTTCTTC.

This chain joins TRBV28 and TRBJ2-7; D is uncertain. This CDR3 is built from 14 residues. CDR1 is MDHEN and CDR2 is SYDVKM in the germline V gene. Trimming pared 2 bases from V and 3 bases from J, leaving 11 bases between. CDR3 DNA: TGTGCCAGCAGTTTAAACACCGGGTACTACGAGCAGTACTTC. It specifies CASSLNTGYYEQYF.